The 24 T cell receptor beta chains in this list originate from one sample, sequenced in a study of cytomegalovirus exposure and HLA in healthy donors. A multiplex PCR was run with 60 Vbeta primers and 13 Jbeta primers. Sequencing used immunoSEQ multiplex PCR; TCRdb keeps in-frame clones, though not all of them. The sample carries 140,000 to 150,000 clones, 65% to 85% recorded once. The specimen sequenced was PBMCs. These receptors were taken from a woman in her forties in good health and CMV-seropositive.

The rearrangement joins TRBV25-1 to TRBJ2-3; a weak D match, TRBD2 (6 bases). The germline CDR1 and CDR2 sequences are MGHDK and SYGVNS. The CDR3 spans 15 residues. Trimming took 4 bases from V and 1 from J, leaving 12 bases between them. CDR3 loop: CASSVSGAGTDTQYF. The CDR3 DNA sequence: TGTGCCAGCAGTGTTAGCGGCGCGGGCACAGATACGCAGTATTTT.

This chain uses TRBV7-9 with TRBJ2-5; D may be TRBD2 (6 bases). This CDR3 region has 12 residues. V was trimmed by 6 bases and J by 5 bases, leaving 10 bases between them. Germline V gives CDR1 SEHNR, CDR2 FQNEAQ (reference sequence). The CDR3 region is CASRLAGETQYF. CDR3 in DNA: TGTGCCAGCAGGCTCGCGGGGGAGACCCAGTACTTC. The full variable domain, with the rest looked up from reference TRBV7-9 and TRBJ2-5, is DTGVSQNPRHKITKRGQNVTFRCDPISEHNRLYWYRQTLGQGPEFLTYFQNEAQLEKSRLLSDRFSAERPKGSFSTLEIQRTEQGDSAMYLCASRLAGETQYFGPGTRLLVL.

The rearrangement links TRBV5-1 to TRBJ2-5, with D perhaps TRBD2 (7 bases). V shed 1 base and J shed 4 bases, with 14 bases lying between them. Germline V gives CDR1 SGHRS, CDR2 YFSETQ. The CDR3 extends over 15 amino acids. The CDR3 is CASSLRGATTETQYF. In DNA, the CDR3 is TGCGCCAGCAGCTTGCGGGGGGCCACCACAGAGACCCAGTACTTC.

The V gene is TRBV29-1, the J gene TRBJ2-5; possibly TRBD1 for D (5 bases). V shed 4 bases and J shed 5 bases, with 14 bases lying between them. The CDR3 sequence is 13 residues long. The V gene's germline CDR1 is SQVTM and CDR2 ANQGSEA. The CDR3 here is CSVGGRLLETQYF. The CDR3 coding sequence is TGCAGCGTTGGGGGCAGACTTTTGGAGACCCAGTACTTC.

Here the CDR3 DNA reads TGTGCCAGCACCTACGCGAACACCGGGGAGCTGTTTTTT. It codes for CASTYANTGELFF. J is TRBJ2-2 and V is TRBV5-5; no reliable D call. V lost 6 bases and J lost 0, with 6 bases in between. The CDR3 has 13 residues. Germline V gene lookup returns CDR1 SGHKS and CDR2 YYEKEE (reference sequence).

V is TRBV2 and J is TRBJ2-5; 12 nucleotides line up with TRBD2. The V segment lost 7 bases and the J segment 2 bases; nucleotides outside the gene matches: 5. Germline CDR1 SNHLY, CDR2 FYNNEI. CDR3 length: 15 amino acids. In DNA, the CDR3 is TGTGCCAGCACGGGACTAGCGGGTCAACAAGAGACCCAGTACTTC. Translating it yields CASTGLAGQQETQYF.

This rearrangement joins TRBV6-1 to TRBJ2-5; 10 bases are a match to TRBD1. The J call could be wrong; TRBJ2-7 is a better fit for the DNA end. Germline values: CDR1 MNHNS, CDR2 SASEGT. CDR3 size: 16 residues. CDR3 sequence reads: CASSEGGTGVTYEQYF. Written as DNA, the CDR3 is TGTGCCAGCAGTGAAGGTGGGACAGGGGTCACCTACGAGCAGTACTTC.

This chain uses TRBV6-5 with TRBJ1-5; D ambiguous. Trimming cost V 5 bases and J 9 bases, with 11 bases left between them. There are 12 residues in the CDR3. Germline values: CDR1 MNHEY, CDR2 SVGAGI. CDR3 protein: CASSQPSGPQHF. Here the CDR3 DNA reads TGTGCCAGCAGTCAACCGTCGGGGCCCCAGCATTTT.

This sequence joins TRBV25-1 and TRBJ1-3; D remains ambiguous. This CDR3 spans 13 amino acids. Germline V CDR1 and CDR2: MGHDK, SYGVNS. Trimming left V 7 bases short and J 0 bases short, with 7 bases between. The DNA of the CDR3 is TGTGCCAGCACCTCCCTCTCTGGAAACACCATATATTTT. This gives the protein CASTSLSGNTIYF.

The J gene is TRBJ2-5, the V gene TRBV5-4, with TRBD2 matching 11 bases. From germline, CDR1 is SGHNT and CDR2 YYREEE (reference sequence). The ends lost 3 bases at V and 5 bases at J; junction bases unmatched: 6. This CDR3 is built from 15 residues. The CDR3 region has the DNA TGTGCCAGCAGCTCCCTAGCGGGGGGAGGGGAGACCCAGTACTTC. This translates into CASSSLAGGGETQYF. The whole variable domain, filled in from reference TRBV5-4 and TRBJ2-5, reads ETGVTQSPTHLIKTRGQQVTLRCSSQSGHNTVSWYQQALGQGPQFIFQYYREEENGRGNFPPRFSGLQFPNYSSELNVNALELDDSALYLCASSSLAGGGETQYFGPGTRLLVL.

The J gene is TRBJ2-1, the V gene TRBV5-4; TRBD2 matches at 7 bases. The CDR3 has 14 amino acids. V was pared by 3 bases and J by 10 bases, with 10 bases of the junction left unmatched. Looked up from germline, CDR1 is SGHNT and CDR2 is YYREEE (reference sequence). The CDR3 loop reads CASSSQTSSTEQFF. The CDR3 DNA is TGTGCCAGCAGCTCCCAGACTAGCTCAACGGAGCAGTTCTTC.

This clone was picked up one time. This sequence joins TRBV18 and TRBJ2-1; 8 bases fit TRBD1. Germline V lookup: CDR1 KGHSH, CDR2 LQKENI. Germline trimming cut 3 bases from V and 7 bases from J; bases unmatched to any gene: 11. This CDR3 has 16 residues. CDR3 nucleotide sequence: TGTGCCAGCTCACCCTTAGGCCAGGGGGCCTTAAATGAGCAGTTCTTC. It is translated as CASSPLGQGALNEQFF.

Only a few counts were recorded for this clone. V and J are TRBV10-3 and TRBJ2-2; 13 nucleotides line up with TRBD2. The CDR3 length is 19 residues. The ends lost 6 bases at V and 4 bases at J; junction bases unmatched: 14. CDR1 is ENHRY, CDR2 SYGVKD, per germline. For the CDR3, the DNA is TGTGCCATCAGGTACTCGACCGGACTAGCGGGGGATGGCACCGGGGAGCTGTTTTTT. This gives the protein CAIRYSTGLAGDGTGELFF.

V usage is TRBV2 and J usage is TRBJ2-3, with 16 nucleotides matching TRBD2. Germline CDR1 is SNHLY and CDR2 is FYNNEI. The V segment lost 5 bases and the J segment 8 bases; nucleotides outside the gene matches: 4. The CDR3 length is 15 residues. The CDR3 nucleotides are TGTGCCAGCAGTTCGGGACTAGCGGGGGGGGTTACGCAGTATTTT. Its protein is CASSSGLAGGVTQYF.

This chain's CDR3 is CASSSRSYNEQFF. The CDR3 coding sequence is TGCGCCAGCAGTAGCAGAAGCTACAATGAGCAGTTCTTC. This chain uses TRBV5-1 with TRBJ2-1, with D unclear. V was cut by 5 bases and J by 3 bases, with 9 bases left in between. Germline lookup yields CDR1 SGHRS and CDR2 YFSETQ. This CDR3 is built from 13 residues.

The V gene is TRBV7-9, the J gene TRBJ2-2; 7 positions agree with TRBD1. The junction had 0 bases not matched to a gene; V was cut back by 8 bases and J by 3 bases. In germline, CDR1 is SEHNR, CDR2 FQNEAQ (reference sequence). The CDR3 extends over 12 amino acids. The CDR3, as DNA: TGTGCCAGCCAGGGGGACACCGGGGAGCTGTTTTTT. It translates to CASQGDTGELFF.

The chain uses TRBV7-9 and TRBJ1-2; D may be TRBD1 (5 bases). There are 13 residues in the CDR3. The V end was cut by 5 bases, the J end by 7 bases, with 14 bases between. Germline values: CDR1 SEHNR, CDR2 FQNEAQ (reference sequence). Here the CDR3 DNA reads TGTGCCAGCAGCCCACAGGAGCGCGGTGGCTACACCTTC. This sequence encodes CASSPQERGGYTF.

This clone was seen only once. In DNA form, the CDR3 reads TGTGCCAGCAGCCGGACTAGCGGTTCGATTGAGCAGTACTTC. Protein sequence: CASSRTSGSIEQYF. This chain links TRBV28 with TRBJ2-7, with 10 bases fitting TRBD2. Germline assignment: CDR1 MDHEN and CDR2 SYDVKM. Trimming removed 6 bases from V and 7 bases from J; junction bases left unmatched: 9. There are 14 residues in the CDR3.

Comments on this clone: One end of the junction varies from germline; a read error may be responsible. The identical CDR3 is also encoded by other nucleotide sequences in the sample. The CDR3 DNA follows: TGTGCCAGCAGACCGACGACAGGGTTCATGAACACTGAGGCTTTCTTT. As protein: CASRPTTGFMNTEAFF. The chain couples TRBV11-2 to TRBJ1-1; TRBD1 agrees at 7 bases. This CDR3 comprises 16 residues. CDR1 and CDR2 from the germline V gene are SGHAT and FQNNGV.

J is TRBJ1-1 and V is TRBV27, with D possibly matching TRBD1 (5 bases). The CDR3 has 14 amino acids. Germline V gives CDR1 MNHEY, CDR2 SMNVEV (reference sequence). V gave up 4 bases and J gave up 11 bases, with 20 bases separating them. The CDR3 bases are TGTGCCAGCAGTTCCCTTGACAGTAAGGGGTGGGCTTTCTTT. Its translation is CASSSLDSKGWAFF.

The chain has TRBV7-2 and TRBJ2-7; 8 bases fit TRBD2. CDR3 length equals 14 residues. J was trimmed by 4 bases and V by 8 bases; bases with no gene match: 10. Germline V gene lookup returns CDR1 SGHTA and CDR2 FQGNSA. The CDR3 DNA sequence: TGTGCCAGCGGAGTGGGACTAGGGGCGTACGAGCAGTACTTC. Its protein is CASGVGLGAYEQYF.

This chain uses TRBV4-2 with TRBJ2-3, with D hard to call. Trimming took 4 bases from V and 0 from J, leaving 5 bases between them. Germline lookup yields CDR1 LGHNA and CDR2 YNFKEQ. CDR3 size: 13 residues. CDR3: CASSRASTDTQYF. CDR3 DNA: TGTGCCAGCAGCCGAGCCAGCACAGATACGCAGTATTTT.

This clone appeared a single time. The chain carries TRBV5-4 and TRBJ2-7; 9 nucleotides line up with TRBD2. Germline trimming cut 4 bases from V and 0 bases from J; bases unmatched to any gene: 5. The V gene's germline CDR1 is SGHNT and CDR2 YYREEE (reference sequence). The CDR3 loop spans 15 amino acids. Here the CDR3 reads CASSPGTSFSYEQYF. The CDR3 DNA sequence: TGTGCCAGCAGCCCGGGGACTAGCTTCTCCTACGAGCAGTACTTC.

This CDR3 reads CAARGGQGDTEAFF. The CDR3 DNA follows: TGTGCCGCCCGAGGGGGACAGGGAGACACTGAAGCTTTCTTT. The rearrangement joins TRBV10-3 to TRBJ1-1; 9 nucleotides match TRBD1. V trimming: 11 bases; J trimming: 3 bases; junction bases outside the gene matches: 10. The germline gives CDR1 ENHRY, CDR2 SYGVKD. CDR3 size: 14 residues.